This T cell receptor beta chain was documented in a study of cytomegalovirus exposure and HLA in healthy donors (dated by TCRdb to about 2017). Background for the entire study: According to an earlier analysis of 450 to 650 of the donors, about 179 million T cells yielded 117 million unique TCR beta sequences and about 300 Gb of sequence data. Every repertoire in the discovery cohort had been generated on one and the same sequencing platform. Of the roughly 400 genotyped donors, 75% to 85% were placed in the genetic ancestry cluster associated with self-reported Caucasian donors. Both class I and class II loci were covered by HLA typing, at four-digit resolution. Rather than using new phenotypic data, the later analysis identified candidate immune exposures from TCR beta sequences and from how often those sequences occurred across donors. To decide whether each TCR beta V gene segment behaved as functional or pseudogenic, an earlier analysis of fewer than 750 of the donors relied on high-throughput TCR beta sequencing. The T cell repertoires of 700 or so subjects were profiled by immunosequencing and related to cytomegalovirus serostatus. Because of strong linkage in the cohort, 5 or 6 DR-DQ haplotypes were treated as single units for association and clustering. The study aimed to test whether cataloging public T cell receptors could reveal signatures of past pathogen exposure. Along with the approximately 700-subject first cohort, a separate validation cohort of over 90 different subjects was used. Typing coverage differed by locus: A, B, C, DRB1 and DQB1 were typed in about 629-640 donors, DQA1 in about 560, DPA1 in nearly 610, and DPB1 in approximately 450. To predict cytomegalovirus infection status, the study combined high-throughput TCR immunosequencing, statistical association of individual TCRs with disease status, and machine learning. Roughly 300 gigabases of sequencing data and approximately 85 million unique TCR sequences were included in an early release covering several hundred HLA-typed donors. To study patterns of TCR occurrence, a later analysis re-analyzed previously published TCR beta repertoires from around 670 donors and added high-resolution HLA genotyping. Among roughly 400 genotyped donors of the cohort, an average of roughly 230,000 unique TCR beta nucleotide sequences was sequenced per donor, of which about 19% were non-productive. Genome-wide SNP genotypes for about 60% of the roughly 670 donors were used in a later genetic analysis, which treated that subset as a discovery cohort. Alongside the repertoire data, information on donor age, sex, ethnicity and CMV serostatus was compiled. Paper-wide results and their limitations: Linkage disequilibrium might explain the correlated functional status among segregating V segments, but an unknown experimental factor could not be excluded. Broadly in line with IMGT annotations, most TCR beta V segments showed up in productive rearrangements about 87% or about 30% of the time in an earlier analysis of approximately 640 of the donors. In a later analysis, around 17,000 TCR beta sequences were associated with specific HLA alleles at a false discovery rate of 0.05. This cohort had only TCR beta chains sequenced, and the lack of alpha or paired-chain data limited which features could be detected. HLA typing was unavailable for some donors at each locus, so association tests used only the typed subset. The authors suggested that the approach could potentially be extended to other disease states and immunological phenotypes. According to a later analysis, most CMV-associated TCR beta chains appeared to be HLA-restricted, and the HLA associations seemed to be driven largely by CMV exposure. A later analysis found that TCR association rates varied across HLA loci, with DRB1 alleles showing the most associated TCRs and HLA-C alleles the fewest. Fewer than 20 rarely observed V segments, including chromosome 9 orphons, were excluded from the earlier analysis of 550 to 700 of the donors because counts were too low. Strong co-occurrence of HLA alleles, especially DR and DQ, made assigning TCR associations to individual alleles difficult. A later analysis reported that several top co-occurrence clusters appeared linked to parvovirus B19, influenza, CMV and Epstein-Barr virus. While some public TCRs were present in many individuals, most TCR sequences turned up only very rarely across donors. Presence/absence analyses assumed roughly uniform sequencing depth across donors, an assumption that may not hold. A later genetic analysis associated a missense DCLRE1C variant with V-gene and J-gene trimming of TCR beta chains, and an independent cohort replicated the association. In both the original and validation cohorts, the classifier was reported to diagnose cytomegalovirus status with high specificity and sensitivity. In the study, around 150 TCR beta chains were listed as associated with cytomegalovirus. Compared with the approximately 710-donor mean, donors in an Asian-associated ancestry cluster had fewer N-insertions in productive TCRs, according to a later genetic analysis. Immune exposure information for the cohort was limited to CMV serostatus. A few of the identified cytomegalovirus-associated TCR beta chains were confirmed in vitro to be specific for cytomegalovirus antigens. A cluster of highly shared sequence variants was judged likely to be a technical artifact of the sequencing pipeline. A later analysis found that HLA-associated TCR beta chains were more clonally expanded and had lower generation probabilities than equally common non-associated chains. A further reported finding was that TCR beta sequences accurately predicted the HLA-A and HLA-B alleles for most subjects in the first cohort. Some IMGT-functional V segments, including TRBV6-2 and TRBV6-3, could not be told apart with the 87-base-pair reads, so those segments were excluded.

The germline V gene (reference sequence) sets CDR1 to SEHNR and CDR2 to FQNEAQ. V trim: 2 bases; J trim: 0 bases; unmatched bases: 0. From the cysteine up to the phenylalanine, the CDR3 has a length of 15 residues. Only CDR3 DNA is held: 45 bases, read in frame from base 1. On this clone itself: Its antigen specificity is not known. No base-level quality is on record; no much larger clone is a single base apart.

The library was made by the immunoSEQ multiplex PCR assay. For the multiplex PCR, a mixture combining 60 forward primers for TCR Vbeta segments and 13 reverse primers for TCR Jbeta segments was used. The CDR3 region of rearranged TCR beta genes was amplified from genomic DNA by a multiplex PCR assay. On the Illumina HiSeq System, the amplified TCR beta libraries were sequenced as 87-base-pair reads. Processing in the source paper ran as follows. A later analysis counted tens of millions of unique TCR beta chains across the 550 to 700 repertoires, and around 9.9 million of these chains were shared by at least two donors. To remove PCR and sequencing errors, raw reads were error-corrected and collapsed into unique sequences using a nearest-neighbor algorithm that merged closely related sequences. To assign V, D and J gene segments, CDR3 sequences were aligned to IMGT reference sequences. For a sequence to be retained, a match of at least six nucleotides to both a V gene segment and a J gene segment was required. A rearrangement counted as productive if the CDR3 had no stop codons and remained in frame with V and J, and every other rearrangement counted as non-productive. Following IMGT convention, CDR3 was defined as the stretch from the second conserved V-encoded cysteine to the conserved J-encoded phenylalanine. Sequences without an unambiguous match to a single V gene segment were excluded from the earlier analysis of about 630 of the donors. In an earlier analysis of 500 to 750 of the donors, V segments were called functional above 56.7% productive rearrangements and were called segregating when the between-donor standard deviation exceeded 5%. A statistical classification framework was built to diagnose cytomegalovirus status from the catalog of TCR beta chain sequences. In a later analysis, TCR nucleotide sequences were compared against IMGT/GENE-DB human TR gene sequences so that V and J genes could be assigned. In a later analysis, CDR3 sequences and most-parsimonious VDJ recombination scenarios were assigned using the TCRdist pipeline. In a later analysis, every TCR beta chain was defined by the combination of its CDR3 amino acid sequence and its V-gene family, and reads without a unique V-gene family were dropped. A later analysis removed 550 to 650 highly shared, low-generation-probability nucleotide sequences to deal with suspected cross-contamination and a sequencing artifact. In a later analysis, a clonal expansion index for each public chain was calculated from normalized within-repertoire ranks of inferred template counts. In a later analysis, generation probabilities were computed using a VDJ recombination model fitted to out-of-frame rearrangements, and the results were checked against IGoR. A later analysis scored TCR-TCR, TCR-HLA and TCR-CMV co-occurrence with hypergeometric tests, applying a repertoire-size bias correction to TCR pairs. A later analysis estimated false discovery rates by permuting HLA or CMV assignments 20 times. A later analysis grouped co-occurring TCRs with DBSCAN, adding TCRdist sequence similarity when clustering within HLA-allele-positive subsets. Repertoires with fewer than 30,000 or more than 120,000 public chains were left out of co-occurrence clustering, as were about 5 repertoires with anomalous nucleotide sharing. In its TCRdb copy, this immuneACCESS table keeps in-frame sequences only and misses some clones. Where compared with another copy, unresolved V genes explain less than half of these, and the others have no known cause. The V and J calls and clone size were taken over from that table, and D and trimming were inferred from the DNA. The sample data list 95,000 to 100,000 clones, and more than 80% of these were observed just once. The ten top clones hold about 3.9% of the sample.

The cohort was made up of roughly 670 healthy bone marrow donors. Cohort members were all nominally healthy when sampled, although unrecorded immune exposures were likely present. The donor tested CMV seronegative, placing the donor among the roughly 350 seronegative members of the cohort. A peripheral blood sample was collected from each donor, and TCR beta sequencing was performed on peripheral blood mononuclear cells. The Qiagen DNeasy Blood Extraction Kit was used to extract genomic DNA from the blood cell samples. The sequenced sample consisted of PBMCs. This TCR derives from a man between 25 and 39 years old in good health and CMV-seronegative. This sequence uses TRBV7-9 and TRBJ2-2, with TRBD2 identical over 7 junction bases. The DNA reads as follows: TGTGCCAGCAGCTTAAGCGGGACGAACACCGGGGAGCTGTTTTTT. Protein translation: CASSLSGTNTGELFF.